This T cell receptor (beta chain) was found in a study of T cells in Graves' hyperthyroidism and ophthalmopathy. Study observations and caveats: A model built on 13 V-J features separated ophthalmopathy from stable hyperthyroidism. Before onset, ophthalmopathy was predicted by the model a median around 6.5 months earlier.

As to this clonotype: What it binds is unknown. A much larger clone lies a single base off, so this may be a read error.

There were TCR beta CDR3 regions amplified from RNA transcripts. Primed by the HTBI set, a first-round RT-PCR was run on the TCR CDR3. TCRdb redid the calling of the multiplex PCR reads with MiXCR, one entry per CDR3 protein. The sample carries fewer than 600,000 distinct CDR3 sequences, roughly an eighth recorded once. No progression to ophthalmopathy during 18 months of follow-up defined stable disease. Patients aged 18 to 65 with hyperthyroidism were newly diagnosed, with duration under 2 months. Input material: blood. This TCR derives from a young woman with Graves' hyperthyroidism.

The CDR3 DNA reads as TGTGCCAGCAGCCAAGGCAGGGTTTCGAGCAATCGGCCCCAGCATTTT. Its translation: CASSQGRVSSNRPQHF. V and J are TRBV3-1 and TRBJ1-5, with a possible D match to TRBD1 (5 bases). Germline V gene lookup returns CDR1 LGHDT and CDR2 YNNKEL (reference sequence). This CDR3 spans 16 amino acids.